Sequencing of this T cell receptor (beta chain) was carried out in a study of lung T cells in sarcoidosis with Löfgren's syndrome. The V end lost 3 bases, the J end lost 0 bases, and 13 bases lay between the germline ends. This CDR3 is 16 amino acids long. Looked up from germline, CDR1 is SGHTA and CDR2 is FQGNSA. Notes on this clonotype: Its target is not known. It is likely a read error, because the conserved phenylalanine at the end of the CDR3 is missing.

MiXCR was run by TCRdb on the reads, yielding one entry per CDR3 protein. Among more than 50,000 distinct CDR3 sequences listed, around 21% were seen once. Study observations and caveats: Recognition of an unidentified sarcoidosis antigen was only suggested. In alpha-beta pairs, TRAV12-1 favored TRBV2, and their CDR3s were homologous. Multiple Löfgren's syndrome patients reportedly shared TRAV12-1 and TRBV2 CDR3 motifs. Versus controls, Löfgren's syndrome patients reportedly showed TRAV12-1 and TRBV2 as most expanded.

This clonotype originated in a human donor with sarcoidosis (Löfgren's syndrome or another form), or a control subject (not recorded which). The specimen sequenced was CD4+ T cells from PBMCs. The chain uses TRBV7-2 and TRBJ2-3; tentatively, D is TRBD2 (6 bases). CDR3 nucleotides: TGTGCCAGCAGCTTGGGGAGGCGTTCGAGCACAGATACGCAGTATCTT. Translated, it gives CASSLGRRSSTDTQYL.